Listed here are 13 T cell receptor beta chains from one sample, sequenced in a study of breast tumors, draining lymph nodes, adjacent tissues. The lymph nodes were axillary draining lymph nodes from breast cancer patients. Via MiXCR, TCRdb re-called the multiplex PCR reads, giving one row per CDR3 protein. The sample yields about 270,000 distinct CDR3 sequences, roughly 31% seen once. Source material: axillary lymph node tissue. The receptor set was obtained from a female donor with breast cancer. Some clones in this sample may be carry-over from other donors' samples.

There are a few counts of this clonotype. CDR3 sequence: CASSFGIAGGPDTQYF. CDR3 coding DNA: TGTGCCAGCAGCTTTGGGATAGCGGGAGGGCCAGATACGCAGTATTTT. The chain joins TRBV5-6 to TRBJ2-3, with TRBD2 matching over 11 bases. This CDR3 has 16 residues. Trimming removed 2 bases from V and 4 bases from J; junction bases left unmatched: 6. The germline CDR1 and CDR2 sequences are SGHDT and YYEEEE.

This clonotype was seen at least ten times. This chain connects TRBV19 to TRBJ2-7; D possibly uses TRBD1 or TRBD2 (5 bases each). The ends were cut back, 5 bases at V and 1 base at J, with 15 bases in the middle. This CDR3 region has 15 residues. Per germline, CDR1 LNHDA and CDR2 SQIVND (reference sequence). The CDR3 here is CASSLTGTDSYEQYF. In DNA, the CDR3 is TGTGCCAGTAGTTTGACCGGGACCGATTCCTACGAGCAGTACTTC.

In this sample, this clonotype turned up many times. V gene TRBV7-8 combines with J gene TRBJ2-5; 9 bases align to TRBD2. V lost 6 bases, J lost 2 bases, and 16 bases stayed unmatched. The germline CDR1 and CDR2 sequences are SGHVS and FQNEAQ. The CDR3 consists of 18 residues. CDR3 protein: CASSSTLIAGAQQETQYF. The CDR3 bases are TGTGCCAGCAGTAGTACCCTGATAGCGGGAGCTCAGCAAGAGACCCAGTACTTC.

This clonotype was detected ten times or more. V and J are TRBV6-4 and TRBJ2-3, with TRBD2 matching over 11 bases. The V gene's germline CDR1 is MRHNA and CDR2 SNTAGT. CDR3 length equals 16 residues. J was trimmed by 5 bases and V by 5 bases; bases with no gene match: 9. CDR3 protein: CASSNLAGGPLDTQYF. In nucleotides, the CDR3 is TGTGCCAGCAGTAATTTAGCGGGAGGGCCATTAGATACGCAGTATTTT.

The chain couples TRBV20-1 to TRBJ2-5; TRBD2 agrees at 16 bases. The J segment lost 4 bases and the V segment lost 3 bases, leaving 5 bases of the junction unmatched. Germline-derived CDR1 and CDR2 are DFQATT and SNEGSKA (reference sequence). The CDR3 is made up of 16 amino acids. CDR3 DNA: TGCAGTGCTAGGGGACTAGCGGGAGGGCCGGGAGAGACCCAGTACTTC. This gives the protein CSARGLAGGPGETQYF.

This clonotype has a count of ten or more. V gene TRBV4-1 combines with J gene TRBJ2-1, with D tentatively TRBD2 (6 bases). The germline V gene encodes CDR1 MGHRA and CDR2 YSYEKL. The CDR3 sequence is 16 residues long. With 4 bases removed from V and 0 bases from J, the gap between germline ends came to 13 bases. CDR3 DNA sequence: TGCGCCAGCAGCCCGCCGGGACTGAGCTCCTACAATGAGCAGTTCTTC. Protein: CASSPPGLSSYNEQFF.

This clonotype has a handful of counts. The chain's CDR3 is CASTFGTSGYNEQFF. CDR3 DNA: TGTGCCAGCACCTTCGGGACTAGCGGCTACAATGAGCAGTTCTTC. V usage is TRBV5-6 and J usage is TRBJ2-1; 11 nucleotides agree with TRBD2. Unmatched junction bases numbered 5, after V lost 6 bases and J lost 3 bases. The CDR3 totals 15 residues. Germline CDR1 is SGHDT and CDR2 is YYEEEE.

This clonotype was seen ten or more times. The genes are TRBV7-6 and TRBJ2-1; 9 nucleotides agree with TRBD1. Per the germline V gene, CDR1 is SGHVS and CDR2 is FNYEAQ. This CDR3 has 15 amino acids. Trimming took 5 bases from V and 6 from J; bases not matched to a gene: 8. CDR3 nucleotides: TGTGCCAGCAGCCCCTTGGGACAGGGATCCAATGAGCAGTTCTTC. Amino acids: CASSPLGQGSNEQFF.

The table lists this clonotype with many counts. V and J are TRBV20-1 and TRBJ2-1, with D tentatively TRBD2 (5 bases). This CDR3 region has 16 residues. Trimming shortened V by 3 bases and J by 2 bases, and 17 bases separated the two germline ends. Germline CDR1 and CDR2: DFQATT and SNEGSKA (reference sequence). This chain's CDR3 is CSARRSSGITYNEQFF. CDR3 coding DNA: TGCAGTGCTAGGAGGTCAAGCGGAATAACCTACAATGAGCAGTTCTTC.

This clonotype showed up many times. The chain carries TRBV20-1 and TRBJ2-1; 9 positions agree with TRBD2. The CDR3 runs 13 residues. Germline CDR1 and CDR2: DFQATT and SNEGSKA (reference sequence). The trim removed 3 bases at V and 7 bases at J, leaving 4 bases unmatched. DNA for the CDR3: TGCAGTGCTAGGCTAGCGGGAAGGAATGAGCAGTTCTTC. Amino acids: CSARLAGRNEQFF.

This clonotype appeared a single time. This chain uses TRBV3-1 with TRBJ2-1, with TRBD2 matching 12 bases. The CDR3 is 18 residues long. With V trimmed by 0 bases and J by 9 bases, 12 bases remained unmatched. The germline V gene encodes CDR1 LGHDT and CDR2 YNNKEL (reference sequence). The CDR3 nucleotides are TGTGCCAGCAGCCAAGACCGGACTAGCGGGAAGGGTACGGGTGAGCAGTTCTTC. It yields the protein CASSQDRTSGKGTGEQFF.

Turning to this clonotype: A much more abundant neighbour one base away suggests this may be a read error. The chain carries TRBV9 and TRBJ2-7; TRBD1 matches 9 bases. The V segment lost 3 bases and the J segment 4 bases; nucleotides outside the gene matches: 5. Germline V CDR1 and CDR2: SGDLS, YYNGEE. This CDR3 comprises 14 residues. The CDR3 nucleotides are TGTGCCAGCAGCGCCTCGGGACAGGGTTACGAGCAGTACTTC. Its translation is CASSASGQGYEQYF. Full variable domain (missing parts from reference TRBV9 and TRBJ2-7): DSGVTQTPKHLITATGQRVTLRCSPRSGDLSVYWYQQSLDQGLQFLIQYYNGEERAKGNILERFSAQQFPDLHSELNLSSLELGDSALYFCASSASGQGYEQYFGPGTRLTVT.

As concerns this clonotype: This is likely a read error, given that the CDR3 carries no conserved phenylalanine or tryptophan at its end. The limits of the CDR3 on the DNA are not certain, so only TCRdb's listed CDR3 is given. J is TRBJ2-5 and V is TRBV6-1; the table's D call TRBD1 went unverified against the DNA. Per the germline V gene, CDR1 is MNHNS and CDR2 is SASEGT. The CDR3 length equals 10 residues, ends included. The CDR3 loop is CASSPLRRGL.